These 26 T cell receptor beta chains came from one sample sequenced in a study of T cell repertoires in cytomegalovirus infection. Via MiXCR, TCRdb re-called the reads, giving one row per CDR3 protein. The sample records around 260,000 distinct CDR3 sequences, about 23% being singletons. Source material: PBMCs. All receptors derive from a human donor in good health (CMV status not recorded). Some clones in this sample may be carry-over from other donors' samples.

This clonotype came up many times. The chain has TRBV28 and TRBJ2-2, with 7 bases that match TRBD2. J gave up 6 bases and V 7 bases, and 17 bases lay outside the gene matches. Germline V lookup: CDR1 MDHEN, CDR2 SYDVKM. This CDR3 region has 17 residues. This CDR3 is CASKLLPRGRGAGELFF. CDR3 nucleotide sequence: TGTGCCAGCAAACTATTACCCCGCGGGAGAGGGGCCGGGGAGCTGTTTTTT.

There are many counts of this clonotype. The CDR3 DNA reads TGTGCCAGCAGCGGGGACAGCGGACACAATGAGCAGTTCTTC. This codes for CASSGDSGHNEQFF. The V gene is TRBV7-2, the J gene TRBJ2-1, with TRBD1 matching over 7 bases. This CDR3 has 14 amino acids. The V gene's germline CDR1 is SGHTA and CDR2 FQGNSA. V trimming: 5 bases; J trimming: 5 bases; junction bases outside the gene matches: 6.

The chain carries TRBV29-1 and TRBJ2-1, with D maybe TRBD2 (6 bases). The CDR3 consists of 14 residues. Germline loops: CDR1 SQVTM, CDR2 ANQGSEA. V was clipped by 6 bases and J by 5 bases, with 17 bases between them. CDR3 nucleotide sequence: TGCAGCGTGTCAGGCCTAGCGTCACACAATGAGCAGTTCTTC. This codes for CSVSGLASHNEQFF.

The chain has TRBV29-1 and TRBJ1-3; D is uncertain. With 3 bases removed from V and 0 bases from J, the gap between germline ends came to 6 bases. Per the germline V gene, CDR1 is SQVTM and CDR2 is ANQGSEA. The CDR3 is 13 amino acids. The CDR3 DNA sequence: TGCAGCGTTGATAACCTCTCTGGAAACACCATATATTTT. As protein: CSVDNLSGNTIYF.

Many counts were recorded for this clonotype. The chain has TRBV6-2 or TRBV6-3 and TRBJ1-5; D remains unclear. This CDR3 is built from 15 residues. Between the trimmed V and J ends, which lost 8 bases and 4 bases, there was a span of 18 bases. Per germline, CDR1 MNHEY and CDR2 SVGEGT. In DNA, the CDR3 is TGTGCCAGCTCCCCAACGGGCATTCAGAATCAGCCCCAGCATTTT. Translation: CASSPTGIQNQPQHF.

This clonotype was recorded a few times. The CDR3 nucleotides are TGCGCCAGCAGCTCCTTACCGGGACGCCCGTACAATGAGCAGTTCTTC. Its protein is CASSSLPGRPYNEQFF. The chain couples TRBV5-1 to TRBJ2-1; D is possibly TRBD1 or TRBD2 (5 bases each). This CDR3 comprises 16 residues. V was trimmed by 3 bases and J by 4 bases, leaving 17 bases between them. From germline, CDR1 is SGHRS and CDR2 YFSETQ.

On this clonotype: Its ends do not fully match the called genes, so a read error is possible. The rearrangement links TRBV7-2 to TRBJ2-1, with a tentative D call TRBD1 (6 bases). CDR3 length equals 14 residues. Germline V gene data show CDR1 as SGHTA and CDR2 as FQGNSA. CDR3: CASSFPGGQLRMFF. In DNA, the CDR3 is TGTGCCAGCAGCTTCCCTGGCGGACAGCTAAGGATGTTTTTC.

This clonotype was seen repeatedly, ten times or more. The chain is built from TRBV7-8 and TRBJ2-1, with TRBD2 matching over 7 bases. The CDR3 covers 14 residues. Germline trimming cut 6 bases from V and 12 bases from J; bases unmatched to any gene: 14. Germline V CDR1 and CDR2: SGHVS, FQNEAQ. CDR3 in DNA: TGTGCCAGCAGTGGTCTAGCGGCTAGGGGCGGGCAGTTCTTC. Protein product: CASSGLAARGGQFF.

V usage is TRBV7-9 and J usage is TRBJ1-4, with D possibly being TRBD1 (6 bases). Germline CDR1 SEHNR, CDR2 FQNEAQ (reference sequence). V was pared by 5 bases and J by 8 bases, with 18 bases between. This CDR3 is 15 amino acids long. The CDR3, as DNA: TGTGCCAGCAGCGCCGCAGGGGCTGTCGGGGAAAAACTGTTTTTT. Translating it yields CASSAAGAVGEKLFF.

The CDR3 reads CATKGGAREQYF. DNA of the CDR3: TGTGCCACCAAGGGGGGGGCGCGGGAGCAGTACTTC. The V call is TRBV28, the J call TRBJ2-7; TRBD2 is a possible D gene (7 bases). CDR1 MDHEN and CDR2 SYDVKM come from the germline V gene. With 10 bases removed from V and 7 bases from J, the gap between germline ends came to 17 bases. This CDR3 is 12 amino acids long.

This clonotype has more than one count but fewer than ten. This sequence joins TRBV12-3 or TRBV12-4 and TRBJ2-2; D uncertain. Trimming stripped 3 bases from V and 10 bases from J, with 21 bases between. The CDR3 contains 16 residues. The CDR3 is CASSLSGLLVKEELFF. Here the CDR3 DNA reads TGTGCCAGCAGTTTGTCGGGTCTTCTGGTCAAAGAGGAGCTGTTTTTT.

V and J are TRBV6-6 and TRBJ1-1; 10 bases are a match to TRBD1. The V gene end was trimmed by 6 bases and the J gene end by 2 bases; junction bases not matched to a gene: 3. Germline V lookup: CDR1 MNHNY, CDR2 SVGAGI (reference sequence). The CDR3 has 14 residues. The CDR3 sequence: CASRGQGSNTEAFF. In DNA form, the CDR3 reads TGTGCCAGCAGGGGACAGGGGAGCAACACTGAAGCTTTCTTT.

This chain uses TRBV28 with TRBJ2-2; tentatively, D is TRBD1 or TRBD2 (5 bases each). This CDR3 contains 16 residues. V gave up 3 bases and J gave up 2 bases, with 13 bases separating them. Germline V lookup: CDR1 MDHEN, CDR2 SYDVKM. The CDR3 DNA sequence: TGTGCCAGCAGTTTTTTTGGGGGATTAAACACCGGGGAGCTGTTTTTT. Translated: CASSFFGGLNTGELFF.

The V call is TRBV30, the J call TRBJ1-5; 7 bases fit TRBD1. Germline CDR1 GTSNPN, CDR2 SVGIG (reference sequence). After removal of 0 bases from V and 4 bases from J, the junction contained 9 bases not matched to a gene. CDR3 size: 16 residues. In nucleotides, the CDR3 is TGTGCCTGGAGTGTAGGGACAGAGCTTCGGAATCAGCCCCAGCATTTT. It yields the protein CAWSVGTELRNQPQHF.

This chain joins TRBV2 and TRBJ1-4; 8 bases map to TRBD1. Germline lookup yields CDR1 SNHLY and CDR2 FYNNEI. Trimming took 6 bases from V and 8 from J; bases not matched to a gene: 8. CDR3 length: 14 amino acids. CDR3 nucleotides: TGTGCCAGCAGCCCCCAGGGACAGGCGGAAAAACTGTTTTTT. Protein sequence: CASSPQGQAEKLFF.

This clonotype was seen a few times. The J gene is TRBJ1-2, the V gene TRBV29-1, with 8 positions matching TRBD1. V lost 6 bases, J lost 7 bases, and 10 bases stayed unmatched. The CDR3 loop spans 13 amino acids. Germline CDR1 SQVTM, CDR2 ANQGSEA. CDR3 DNA: TGCAGCGTGGTAGCGACAGGGGAGGGTGGCTACACCTTC. Its protein product is CSVVATGEGGYTF.

As DNA, the CDR3 is TGTGCCAGCAGCGCCGCCCAAACGACAGTCTACGAGCAGTACTTC. Its translation: CASSAAQTTVYEQYF. The chain is built from TRBV11-2 and TRBJ2-7; D may be TRBD1 (5 bases). There are 15 residues in the CDR3. Per the germline V gene, CDR1 is SGHAT and CDR2 is FQNNGV. V was trimmed by 5 bases and J by 3 bases, leaving 17 bases between them.

The V call is TRBV20-1, the J call TRBJ2-3, with 13 bases lining up with TRBD2. Germline V lookup: CDR1 DFQATT, CDR2 SNEGSKA (reference sequence). The J segment lost 5 bases and the V segment lost 4 bases, leaving 6 bases of the junction unmatched. The CDR3 consists of 15 residues. The CDR3 protein is CSATRTSGRGDTQYF. In DNA, the CDR3 is TGCAGTGCTACCCGGACTAGCGGGAGAGGAGATACGCAGTATTTT.

This clonotype was counted many times. The chain employs TRBV7-2 and TRBJ2-1; 8 nucleotides line up with TRBD2. The CDR3 is 14 residues long. Looked up from germline, CDR1 is SGHTA and CDR2 is FQGNSA. The J segment lost 6 bases and the V segment lost 4 bases, leaving 5 bases of the junction unmatched. This CDR3 is CASSSLAATNEQFF. In nucleotides, the CDR3 is TGTGCCAGCAGCTCACTAGCGGCTACCAATGAGCAGTTCTTC.

This clonotype came up a few times. This chain connects TRBV11-2 to TRBJ2-7; 14 bases are a match to TRBD2. CDR1 and CDR2 from the germline V gene are SGHAT and FQNNGV. Trimming cost V 5 bases and J 3 bases; bases outside gene matches: 12. There are 18 residues in the CDR3. The chain's CDR3 is CASSLPGTSGSFFYEQYF. The CDR3 coding sequence is TGTGCCAGCAGCCTACCCGGGACTAGCGGGAGCTTTTTCTACGAGCAGTACTTC.

This clonotype was detected many times. The chain joins TRBV28 to TRBJ1-4; 11 bases are a match to TRBD1. Germline V gives CDR1 MDHEN, CDR2 SYDVKM. The V and J ends lost 4 bases and 6 bases, in that order; junction bases with no gene match: 4. The CDR3 extends over 15 amino acids. CDR3 sequence (DNA): TGTGCCAGCAGTTCCCAGGACAGGGGGCATGAAAAACTGTTTTTT. It encodes CASSSQDRGHEKLFF. The whole variable domain, filled in from reference TRBV28 and TRBJ1-4, reads DVKVTQSSRYLVKRTGEKVFLECVQDMDHENMFWYRQDPGLGLRLIYFSYDVKMKEKGDIPEGYSVSREKKERFSLILESASTNQTSMYLCASSSQDRGHEKLFFGSGTQLSVL.

This chain links TRBV28 with TRBJ2-1, with D unresolved. Germline CDR1 and CDR2: MDHEN and SYDVKM. This CDR3 comprises 11 residues. Trimming took 6 bases from V and 8 from J, leaving 8 bases between them. CDR3 coding DNA: TGTGCCAGCAGCACCAGAGATGAGCAGTTCTTC. Encoded protein: CASSTRDEQFF.

This clonotype showed up many times. J is TRBJ2-7 and V is TRBV7-2; D gene ambiguous. Germline V gene lookup returns CDR1 SGHTA and CDR2 FQGNSA. The CDR3 covers 12 residues. The germline V and J ends were trimmed by 2 bases and 7 bases, with 9 bases remaining between them. In DNA form, the CDR3 reads TGTGCCAGCAGCTTATGGATCGGGGAGCAGTACTTC. It codes for CASSLWIGEQYF.

This chain links TRBV28 with TRBJ2-7; D gene ambiguous. There are 12 residues in the CDR3. Per germline, CDR1 MDHEN and CDR2 SYDVKM. The germline V and J ends were trimmed by 6 bases and 3 bases, with 9 bases remaining between them. The chain's CDR3 is CASRRSSYEQYF. CDR3 sequence (DNA): TGTGCCAGCAGGAGAAGCAGCTACGAGCAGTACTTC.

This clonotype appeared many times. The V call is TRBV6-2 or TRBV6-3, the J call TRBJ2-1, with D perhaps matching TRBD1 or TRBD2 (6 bases each). Germline V CDR1 and CDR2: MNHEY, SVGEGT. Trimming stripped 7 bases from V and 8 bases from J, with 21 bases between. CDR3 length: 15 amino acids. CDR3 nucleotides: TGTGCCAGCATCGAGGGGGGCTCCCCTAACCATGAGCAGTTCTTC. This translates into CASIEGGSPNHEQFF.

At least ten counts were recorded for this clonotype. The chain employs TRBV7-2 and TRBJ2-1, with a tentative D call TRBD2 (6 bases). The germline V gene encodes CDR1 SGHTA and CDR2 FQGNSA. V lost 1 base and J 0 bases, leaving 16 bases between the germline ends. CDR3 length: 18 residues. The CDR3 sequence is CASSLGPLGGGSYNEQFF. The DNA for the CDR3 is TGTGCCAGCAGCTTAGGTCCCCTCGGGGGAGGCTCCTACAATGAGCAGTTCTTC.